Listed below are T cell receptor beta chains from one sample, sequenced in a study of cytomegalovirus exposure and HLA in healthy donors. Generated by immunoSEQ multiplex PCR, the TCRdb table keeps only in-frame clones and is missing some. The sample has 55,000 to 85,000 clones. Specimen: PBMCs. Every receptor here comes from a woman aged 25-40 years in good health and CMV-seronegative. Both conserved end residues are part of each CDR3. The D gene is left open where the match is weak.

.	TRBV6-1	TRBJ2-7	TGTGCCAGCAAGACATACGAGCAGTACTTC	CASKTYEQYF
.	TRBV12-5	TRBJ2-7	TGTGCTAGTGGTTTGTCGGAGGGGCCCCCCCGGGAGCAGTACTTC	CASGLSEGPPREQYF
.	TRBV5-1	TRBJ2-5	TGCGCCAGCAGCTTGGGAGGGCAGCACCAAGAGACCCAGTACTTC	CASSLGGQHQETQYF
.	TRBV6-5	TRBJ1-1	TGTGCCAGCAAAGGAGAAAAAGAGGGCACTGAAGCTTTCTTT	CASKGEKEGTEAFF
.	TRBV15	TRBJ1-5	TGTGCCACCAGCAGAGGAGGGCGCGGACAGCCCCAGCATTTT	CATSRGGRGQPQHF
TRBD1	TRBV4-3	TRBJ2-7	TGCGCCAGCTCGGTCCGGGACAGGGATCCCGAGCAGTACTTC	CASSVRDRDPEQYF
TRBD1	TRBV28	TRBJ1-5	TGTGCCAGCCAGTCGGGGACAGGGAGTAAGCCCCAGCATTTT	CASQSGTGSKPQHF
TRBD1	TRBV5-1	TRBJ2-3	TGCGCCAGCAGCCAAAGACAGGGGGAGACAGATACGCAGTATTTT	CASSQRQGETDTQYF
.	TRBV18	TRBJ1-6	TGTGCCAGCTCACCCGGGACATACGAAAATTCACCCCTCCACTTT	CASSPGTYENSPLHF
TRBD1	TRBV9	TRBJ1-2	TGTGCCAGCAGCATACGACAGGGGGCGGACTATGGCTACACCTTC	CASSIRQGADYGYTF
TRBD2	TRBV7-9	TRBJ2-5	TGTGCCAGCAGCTTCGCTCTAGCGGGAGAGACCCAGTACTTC	CASSFALAGETQYF
.	TRBV19	TRBJ1-5	TGTGCCAGTTCAGTGTCTAGCAATCAGCCCCAGCATTTT	CASSVSSNQPQHF
.	TRBV6-1	TRBJ1-5	TGTGCCAGCACCACCGGTAACAATCAGCCCCAGCATTTT	CASTTGNNQPQHF
.	TRBV6-1	TRBJ1-2	TGTGCCAGCAGTGAAGTCAACAGGGATGGCTACACCTTC	CASSEVNRDGYTF
.	TRBV11-3	TRBJ2-2	TGTGCCAGCAGCAACCCACAGGGAAACACCGGGGAGCTGTTTTTT	CASSNPQGNTGELFF
TRBD1	TRBV19	TRBJ2-7	TGTGCCAGTAGTAGGGGACAGGGGGCCTACGAGCAGTACTTC	CASSRGQGAYEQYF
TRBD2	TRBV4-2	TRBJ2-3	TGTGCCAGCAGCCAAGATCTTAGGACTAGCGCCACAGATACGCAGTATTTT	CASSQDLRTSATDTQYF
TRBD1	TRBV12-5	TRBJ1-1	TGTGCTAGTGGTCCTCGACAGGGGGGGACTGAAGCTTTCTTT	CASGPRQGGTEAFF
.	TRBV7-3	TRBJ2-2	TGTGCCAGCAGCCCCACCCTCACTAGTGGTCATGGCGGGGAGCTGTTTTTT	CASSPTLTSGHGGELFF
TRBD1	TRBV4-3	TRBJ1-1	TGCGCCAGCAGACCGGGACAGGGGGCGCCGAACACTGAAGCTTTCTTT	CASRPGQGAPNTEAFF
.	TRBV19	TRBJ1-1	TGTGCCAGTAGTATATCCGCGGGGGCTTTCTTT	CASSISAGAFF
.	TRBV6-1	TRBJ1-4	TGTGCCAGCAGTGAAGCGCGCCCTGGTGAAAAACTGTTTTTT	CASSEARPGEKLFF
TRBD2	TRBV5-4	TRBJ2-4	TGTGCCAGCAGCACCGGGACTAGCGGGAGGGTCAACATTCAGTACTTC	CASSTGTSGRVNIQYF
TRBD1	TRBV10-3	TRBJ2-5	TGTGCCATCAAGGGACAGCTTCAAGAGACCCAGTACTTC	CAIKGQLQETQYF
TRBD2	TRBV6-1	TRBJ2-1	TGTGCCAGCAGTGAGACTAGCGGGAGGGCGTCTGAGCAGTTCTTC	CASSETSGRASEQFF
.	TRBV7-6	TRBJ1-2	TGTGCCAGCAGTCCTAACGCCGAGGGCTACACCTTC	CASSPNAEGYTF
TRBD2	TRBV30	TRBJ2-2	TGTGCCTCTCGGCCAGCGGGAGCGCACACCGGGGAGCTGTTTTTT	CASRPAGAHTGELFF
.	TRBV29-1	TRBJ2-2	TGCAGCGCTCCAAGGGGGACCGGGGAGCTGTTTTTT	CSAPRGTGELFF
.	TRBV6-5	TRBJ1-3	TGTGCCAGCAGTTACGTCGGGGGGGGAGGAAACACCATATATTTT	CASSYVGGGGNTIYF
.	TRBV7-2	TRBJ2-7	TGTGCCAGCAGCTTAGCGGTAGCTGTTGTGCAGTACTTC	CASSLAVAVVQYF
TRBD2	TRBV28	TRBJ2-1	TGTGCCAGCAGTGAAGAGCGGGACTACAATGAGCAGTTCTTC	CASSEERDYNEQFF
.	TRBV28	TRBJ1-5	TGTGCCAGCAGTTCCGGGGATAATAGCAATCAGCCCCAGCATTTT	CASSSGDNSNQPQHF
.	TRBV6-5	TRBJ1-1	TGTGCCACCAATGGGGGGTCGTTGAACACTGAAGCTTTCTTT	CATNGGSLNTEAFF
.	TRBV27	TRBJ2-1	TGTGCCAGCAGCACAGGATCAGGGTTCAATGAGCAGTTCTTC	CASSTGSGFNEQFF
TRBD1	TRBV6-1	TRBJ1-3	TGTGCCAGCCAACGGCAGGGGGCTGGAAACACCATATATTTT	CASQRQGAGNTIYF
TRBD2	TRBV29-1	TRBJ2-1	TGCAGCGTTCTCGGACTAGCGGGAGAACGGGGAGACAATGAGCAGTTCTTC	CSVLGLAGERGDNEQFF